This T cell receptor (beta chain) was recorded in a study of spatial heterogeneity in lung cancer. Whole-study findings and limits: For expanded intratumoral alpha and beta TCRs, counts tracked tumor mutation counts.

Time point given: sample taken at primary tumor resection. As to this clonotype: No antigen is known for it. This may arise from a read error, as a much more abundant clone is one base away.

TCRdb reprocessed the 5' RACE reads with MiXCR, giving one entry per CDR3 protein. The sample yields about 15,000 distinct CDR3 sequences, around 7.8% seen once. CDR3 length equals 14 residues. V was pared by 6 bases and J by 1 base, with 4 bases of the junction left unmatched. Germline V gene data show CDR1 as MNHEY and CDR2 as SVGAGI. The clonotype was recovered from a male donor with early-stage non-small cell lung cancer. This chain joins TRBV6-5 and TRBJ1-1, with 8 bases that match TRBD1. The sequences come from lung tumor tissue, collected at surgery. This CDR3 reads CASRNRGGNTEAFF. For the CDR3, the DNA is TGTGCCAGCAGGAACAGGGGGGGGAACACTGAAGCTTTCTTT.